The 29 T cell receptor beta chains below all came from one sample that was sequenced in a study of cytomegalovirus exposure and HLA in healthy donors. The PCR had 60 Vbeta and 13 Jbeta primers. The table came from immunoSEQ multiplex PCR; TCRdb's copy has only in-frame clones and leaves some out. The sample has 100,000 to 120,000 clones, 78% seen once. The sequenced sample consisted of PBMCs. These receptors all stem from a woman in her thirties in good health and CMV-seronegative.

The sample holds a few counts of this clone. J is TRBJ2-3 and V is TRBV7-9, with D tentatively TRBD2 (6 bases). This CDR3 is 15 amino acids long. CDR1 and CDR2 (germline): SEHNR, FQNEAQ (reference sequence). Trimming stripped 2 bases from V and 0 bases from J, with 9 bases between. CDR3 DNA: TGTGCCAGCAGCTTATTAGCGGATAGCACAGATACGCAGTATTTT. This codes for CASSLLADSTDTQYF.

The chain couples TRBV28 to TRBJ1-6, with 11 bases identical to TRBD1. V lost 8 bases and J lost 9; bases outside the gene matches: 18. The CDR3 is 18 amino acids. Germline V gene sequence: CDR1 MDHEN, CDR2 SYDVKM. The CDR3 region is CASAIETGTGGVFSPLHF. CDR3 DNA: TGTGCCAGCGCCATCGAAACCGGGACAGGGGGTGTCTTTTCACCCCTCCACTTT.

This clone occurred a few times. This specimen includes other DNA sequences encoding the same CDR3. This chain joins TRBV30 and TRBJ2-7; a possible D gene is TRBD2 (6 bases). Trimming shortened V by 0 bases and J by 3 bases, and 6 bases separated the two germline ends. The CDR3 sequence is 12 residues long. From germline, CDR1 is GTSNPN and CDR2 SVGIG (reference sequence). Written as DNA, the CDR3 is TGTGCCTGGAGTGTGGGGGGCTACGAGCAGTACTTC. As protein: CAWSVGGYEQYF.

The chain combines TRBV30 with TRBJ2-7; D gene unclear. The CDR3 runs to 14 residues. V lost 1 base to trimming and J lost 2 bases, with 12 bases between them. CDR1 and CDR2 (germline): GTSNPN, SVGIG (reference sequence). This CDR3 reads CAWSGVGLAYEQYV. The CDR3 nucleotides read TGTGCCTGGAGTGGGGTCGGGCTAGCCTACGAGCAGTACGTC.

This clone was seen only a few times. V gene TRBV7-9 combines with J gene TRBJ2-1; TRBD1 aligns across 11 bases. CDR3 length: 15 residues. CDR1 is SEHNR and CDR2 is FQNEAQ in the germline V gene (reference sequence). V gave up 5 bases and J gave up 15 bases; unmatched junction bases: 15. Written as DNA, the CDR3 is TGTGCCAGCAGCGACCGGGACAGGGGGGCGGGGGGGGCGTTCTTC. It encodes CASSDRDRGAGGAFF.

The chain links TRBV5-1 to TRBJ2-5; D ambiguous. From germline, CDR1 is SGHRS and CDR2 YFSETQ. V lost 2 bases and J 0 bases, leaving 5 bases between the germline ends. This CDR3 spans 13 amino acids. The CDR3 is CASSFEYQETQYF. The DNA of the CDR3 is TGCGCCAGCAGCTTTGAGTACCAAGAGACCCAGTACTTC.

The V gene is TRBV10-2, the J gene TRBJ2-7, with 7 bases that match TRBD1. The junction had 3 bases not matched to a gene; V was cut back by 5 bases and J by 5 bases. Germline V gene data show CDR1 as WSHSY and CDR2 as SAAADI. There are 12 residues in the CDR3. Here the CDR3 reads CASSLTGDEQYF. CDR3 nucleotide sequence: TGCGCCAGCAGTCTCACAGGGGACGAGCAGTACTTC.

This chain joins TRBV19 and TRBJ2-7, with 10 bases lining up with TRBD2. Germline CDR1 and CDR2: LNHDA and SQIVND (reference sequence). The CDR3 is 14 amino acids. The V gene end was trimmed by 5 bases and the J gene end by 7 bases; junction bases not matched to a gene: 8. CDR3 nucleotide sequence: TGTGCCAGTAGTCCCTCTAGCGGGAGCCTTGAGCAGTACTTC. This gives the protein CASSPSSGSLEQYF.

The chain uses TRBV7-9 and TRBJ2-3; 9 nucleotides agree with TRBD2. Germline V gives CDR1 SEHNR, CDR2 FQNEAQ (reference sequence). The CDR3 sequence is 19 residues long. V lost 5 bases and J lost 2; bases outside the gene matches: 17. CDR3 region: CASSLGDLKRGAFTDTQYF. The CDR3 DNA is TGTGCCAGCAGCCTAGGAGACTTGAAGCGGGGGGCCTTCACAGATACGCAGTATTTT.

This clone has more than one count but fewer than ten. The rearrangement links TRBV4-3 to TRBJ2-7; 7 bases agree with TRBD1. The CDR3 sequence is 15 residues long. CDR1 and CDR2 from the germline V gene are LGHNA and YSLEER. The V and J ends lost 0 bases and 2 bases, in that order; junction bases with no gene match: 4. The CDR3 loop is CASSQDPGQTYEQYF. The CDR3, as DNA: TGCGCCAGCAGCCAAGATCCGGGACAGACCTACGAGCAGTACTTC.

The chain is built from TRBV9 and TRBJ1-1; 8 bases match TRBD1. The CDR3 totals 15 residues. Trimming removed 0 bases from V and 4 bases from J; junction bases left unmatched: 5. Germline V CDR1 and CDR2: SGDLS, YYNGEE. The CDR3 DNA reads TGTGCCAGCAGCGTAGTCACAGGGGGGACCACTGAAGCTTTCTTT. Protein: CASSVVTGGTTEAFF.

The chain is built from TRBV13 and TRBJ2-1; D not certain. The germline V and J ends were trimmed by 6 bases and 0 bases, with 9 bases remaining between them. Per germline, CDR1 PRHDT and CDR2 FYEKMQ (reference sequence). The CDR3 runs to 14 residues. This CDR3 is CASSGGTSYNEQFF. CDR3 DNA: TGTGCCAGCAGTGGCGGAACCTCCTACAATGAGCAGTTCTTC.

V is TRBV27 and J is TRBJ2-1; D uncertain. Germline V gives CDR1 MNHEY, CDR2 SMNVEV (reference sequence). There are 14 residues in the CDR3. V dropped 3 bases and J dropped 1 base, with 7 bases sitting between them. Here the CDR3 reads CASSFKLSYNEQFF. The CDR3 DNA reads as TGTGCCAGCAGTTTCAAGCTGTCCTACAATGAGCAGTTCTTC.

V and J are TRBV4-3 and TRBJ1-3; no firm D call. Germline values: CDR1 LGHNA, CDR2 YSLEER. V lost 0 bases and J 0 bases, leaving 9 bases between the germline ends. The CDR3 runs to 16 residues. The CDR3 DNA reads as TGCGCCAGCAGCCAAGATAGAGTTATCTCTGGAAACACCATATATTTT. The encoded protein is CASSQDRVISGNTIYF.

The chain joins TRBV19 to TRBJ2-7; D possibly corresponds to TRBD1 (6 bases). V was clipped by 4 bases and J by 6 bases, with 16 bases between them. The germline CDR1 and CDR2 sequences are LNHDA and SQIVND (reference sequence). The CDR3 has 14 residues. CDR3 region: CASSTPGARSEQYF. The CDR3 bases are TGTGCCAGTAGTACCCCAGGGGCGCGCAGCGAGCAGTACTTC.

The chain is built from TRBV6-1 and TRBJ1-5; possible D gene TRBD1, 5 bases. Per the germline V gene, CDR1 is MNHNS and CDR2 is SASEGT. V was clipped by 3 bases and J by 7 bases, with 10 bases between them. There are 13 residues in the CDR3. CDR3 coding DNA: TGTGCCAGCAGTGACAGGGCCCAACAGCCCCAGCATTTT. Amino acid sequence: CASSDRAQQPQHF.

The chain has TRBV30 and TRBJ1-1, with 10 bases aligning to TRBD1. The V gene end was trimmed by 4 bases and the J gene end by 4 bases; junction bases not matched to a gene: 3. CDR3 length equals 13 residues. Germline CDR1 and CDR2: GTSNPN and SVGIG (reference sequence). CDR3 DNA: TGTGCCTGGAAAAGGACAGGGGGCACTGAAGCTTTCTTT. It codes for CAWKRTGGTEAFF.

The chain is built from TRBV4-1 and TRBJ1-1; D is unclear. The V end was cut by 1 base, the J end by 2 bases, with 14 bases between. The CDR3 runs 16 residues. Germline V gene lookup returns CDR1 MGHRA and CDR2 YSYEKL. The CDR3: CASSQVLPPPNTEAFF. CDR3 DNA: TGCGCCAGCAGCCAAGTACTCCCGCCACCAAACACTGAAGCTTTCTTT.

CDR3 amino acids: CASSPAAASTGELFF. Written as DNA, the CDR3 is TGTGCCAGCTCTCCGGCGGCAGCGTCCACCGGGGAGCTGTTTTTT. The J gene is TRBJ2-2, the V gene TRBV6-6, with unresolved D. Trimming shortened V by 8 bases and J by 4 bases, and 17 bases separated the two germline ends. Germline lookup yields CDR1 MNHNY and CDR2 SVGAGI (reference sequence). The CDR3 spans 15 residues.

The chain combines TRBV4-2 with TRBJ2-6, with 7 bases lining up with TRBD1. This CDR3 comprises 18 residues. Germline V CDR1 and CDR2: LGHNA, YNFKEQ. With 0 bases clipped from V and 0 bases from J, the junction kept 5 bases outside the gene matches. CDR3 protein: CASSQDGQVSSGANVLTF. DNA for the CDR3: TGTGCCAGCAGCCAAGACGGACAGGTGAGCTCTGGGGCCAACGTCCTGACTTTC.

V gene TRBV7-9 combines with J gene TRBJ2-5; tentatively, D is TRBD1 (6 bases). The germline V gene encodes CDR1 SEHNR and CDR2 FQNEAQ (reference sequence). Between the trimmed V and J ends, which lost 1 base and 2 bases, there was a span of 11 bases. This CDR3 spans 15 amino acids. Written as DNA, the CDR3 is TGTGCCAGCAGCTTAGACAGGGCGGAACAAGAGACCCAGTACTTC. Translating gives CASSLDRAEQETQYF.

This clone has a handful of counts. The rearrangement joins TRBV28 to TRBJ1-2; 7 bases agree with TRBD1. After removal of 6 bases from V and 10 bases from J, the junction contained 11 bases not matched to a gene. This CDR3 comprises 13 residues. In germline, CDR1 is MDHEN, CDR2 SYDVKM. The CDR3 DNA reads TGTGCCAGCAGACCCTCGGGACAGCTTGCCTACACCTTC. Encoded protein: CASRPSGQLAYTF.

The V call is TRBV29-1, the J call TRBJ1-4; D gene unclear. The CDR3 is made up of 17 amino acids. Germline V CDR1 and CDR2: SQVTM, ANQGSEA. V shed 0 bases and J shed 0 bases, with 14 bases lying between them. The CDR3 region is CSVEDCADTATNEKLFF. CDR3 in DNA: TGCAGCGTTGAAGATTGTGCAGACACTGCAACTAATGAAAAACTGTTTTTT.

The chain has TRBV7-6 and TRBJ2-7; 9 nucleotides align to TRBD2. The CDR3 totals 15 residues. V dropped 1 base and J dropped 5; count of bases not matched to a gene: 6. Germline V gene lookup returns CDR1 SGHVS and CDR2 FNYEAQ. CDR3 in DNA: TGTGCCAGCAGCTTAGAGGTAGCGGGAGCAAACGAGCAGTACTTC. Its translation is CASSLEVAGANEQYF.

V gene TRBV7-3 combines with J gene TRBJ1-2, with 8 bases that match TRBD1. The germline gives CDR1 SGHTA, CDR2 FQGTGA. Losses at the gene ends were 5 bases for V and 7 bases for J; bases not matched to a gene: 9. CDR3 length equals 14 residues. The DNA for the CDR3 is TGTGCCAGCAGCCAGAACCCGACAGGGGCTGGCTACACCTTC. Protein product: CASSQNPTGAGYTF.

The chain is built from TRBV5-6 and TRBJ1-5; TRBD1 might be the D (6 bases). The ends were cut back, 5 bases at V and 4 bases at J, with 10 bases in the middle. The CDR3 consists of 13 residues. Germline V lookup: CDR1 SGHDT, CDR2 YYEEEE. CDR3 sequence: CASSQQGNQPQHF. The CDR3, as DNA: TGTGCCAGCAGTCAACAGGGTAATCAGCCCCAGCATTTT.

The chain is built from TRBV9 and TRBJ2-5; 7 bases are a match to TRBD1. Germline assignment: CDR1 SGDLS and CDR2 YYNGEE. V lost 4 bases to trimming and J lost 2 bases; unmatched junction nucleotides: 2. This CDR3 has 13 amino acids. The CDR3 reads CASSMTGQETQYF. CDR3 bases: TGTGCCAGCAGCATGACAGGGCAAGAGACCCAGTACTTC.

This clone has only one observation. The chain combines TRBV28 with TRBJ1-5; possible D gene TRBD1, 5 bases. V lost 6 bases and J lost 1, with 13 bases in between. The CDR3 is made up of 15 amino acids. CDR1 is MDHEN and CDR2 is SYDVKM in the germline V gene. This CDR3 reads CASRGAGISNQPQHF. The CDR3 bases are TGTGCCAGCAGGGGCGCAGGGATAAGCAATCAGCCCCAGCATTTT. The full variable domain, completed using reference TRBV28 and TRBJ1-5, is DVKVTQSSRYLVKRTGEKVFLECVQDMDHENMFWYRQDPGLGLRLIYFSYDVKMKEKGDIPEGYSVSREKKERFSLILESASTNQTSMYLCASRGAGISNQPQHFGDGTRLSIL.

The chain carries TRBV11-2 and TRBJ2-1; 11 bases fit TRBD1. The V and J ends lost 5 bases and 5 bases, in that order; junction bases with no gene match: 5. Germline V gives CDR1 SGHAT, CDR2 FQNNGV. The CDR3 spans 15 residues. The DNA for the CDR3 is TGTGCCAGCAGCAAAAGGGACAGGGGGAACAATGAGCAGTTCTTC. It encodes CASSKRDRGNNEQFF.